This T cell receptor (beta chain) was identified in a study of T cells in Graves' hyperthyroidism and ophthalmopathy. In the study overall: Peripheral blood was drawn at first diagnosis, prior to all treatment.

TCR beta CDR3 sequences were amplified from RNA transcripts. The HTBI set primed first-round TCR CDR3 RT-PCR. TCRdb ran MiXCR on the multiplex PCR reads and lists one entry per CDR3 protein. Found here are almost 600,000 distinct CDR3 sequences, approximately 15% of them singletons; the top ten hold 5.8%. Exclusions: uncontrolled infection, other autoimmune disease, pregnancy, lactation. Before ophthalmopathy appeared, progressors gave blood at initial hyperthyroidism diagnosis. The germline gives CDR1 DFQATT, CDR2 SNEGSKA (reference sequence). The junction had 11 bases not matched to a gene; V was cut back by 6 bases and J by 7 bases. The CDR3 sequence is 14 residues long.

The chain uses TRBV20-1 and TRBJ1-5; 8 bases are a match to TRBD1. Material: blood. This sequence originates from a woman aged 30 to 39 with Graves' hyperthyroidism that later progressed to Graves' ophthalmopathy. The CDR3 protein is CSASTGASGQPQHF. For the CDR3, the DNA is TGCAGTGCCTCGACAGGGGCTTCAGGGCAGCCCCAGCATTTT.